This T cell receptor (beta chain) was captured in a study of response to subunit inactivated influenza vaccine (dated by TCRdb to between 2017 and 2018). Some background on the complete study: Deep quantitative profiling of the T cell receptor repertoire was used in the study to follow responses to a trivalent subunit inactivated influenza vaccine. Here is what the overall study found, with its caveats: It was suggested by the authors that each seasonal influenza vaccination may recruit only a limited number of new T cells.

Library generation was performed with RT-PCR. Reads for this sample came from an Illumina HiSeq 2500. TCRdb passed the public sequencing reads through fastp at Q25 and MiXCR, retaining productive beta sequences. When rows share a CDR3 protein, they turn into one entry using the most common DNA and genes. The sample contains fewer than 700,000 distinct CDR3 sequences, 10% to 15% of them found a single time. The ten largest clones take up around 13% of the sample. V has 5 bases trimmed and J has 12 bases trimmed; junction bases matching no gene number 13. CDR1 and CDR2 were assigned from the germline V gene as MNHEY and SVGEGT. The CDR3 spans 14 residues, from the cysteine through the phenylalanine. Only the CDR3 portion is preserved as DNA: 42 bases, with reading frame beginning at the first base. The time point tag for this specimen amounts to: 45 to 50 days after influenza vaccine administration. To note about this clonotype: This receptor's antigen is unknown. Base qualities were left out, and no much larger clone turns up one base away.

Material: PBMCs from blood, obtained more than 35 days after vaccination. The receptor was derived from a man over 45 who received an inactivated influenza vaccine. Donor details come from another sample of the same person, matched by shared clones. The chain links TRBV6-2 or TRBV6-3 with TRBJ1-2, with 9 middle bases fitting TRBD1. Here the CDR3 is given as CASSQPRDRVFNTF. In nucleotides, the sequence is TGTGCCAGCAGTCAGCCCCGGGACAGGGTTTTCAACACCTTC.